What follows are 19 T cell receptor beta chains derived from one specimen sequenced in a study of control samples from healthy donors and cancer patients (dated by TCRdb to the early 2020s). Receptor libraries were prepared by the immunoSEQ multiplex PCR assay. TCRdb took over this immuneACCESS table, retaining in-frame rearrangements with V and J assigned. Such tables are incomplete; in checked studies, under half of the missing clones stem from an unresolved V gene, and the remainder is unexplained. The table for this sample lists about 180,000 clones; approximately 92% of them were counted only once. More than 1.3% of the sample lies in the top ten. The sequencing sample was made of blood. The receptors originated from a man aged 25-45 years in good health.

Here the CDR3 DNA reads TGTGCCAGCAAGGTAGCTAGCACAGATACGCAGTATTTT. As protein: CASKVASTDTQYF. This rearrangement joins TRBV27 to TRBJ2-3, with D unresolved. Germline CDR1 is MNHEY and CDR2 is SMNVEV (reference sequence). The CDR3 is 13 residues long. Trimming pared 7 bases from V and 0 bases from J, leaving 8 bases between.

V gene TRBV30 combines with J gene TRBJ2-1; no clear D gene. The germline gives CDR1 GTSNPN, CDR2 SVGIG (reference sequence). The V and J ends lost 5 bases and 9 bases respectively, with 11 bases between them. The CDR3 covers 11 residues. The DNA for the CDR3 is TGTGCCTGGGACACAATTGCTGAGCAGTTCTTC. Residues: CAWDTIAEQFF.

V usage is TRBV10-2 and J usage is TRBJ2-3; D is uncertain. This CDR3 has 15 amino acids. Germline values: CDR1 WSHSY, CDR2 SAAADI. Between the trimmed V and J ends, which lost 4 bases and 0 bases, there was a span of 11 bases. CDR3 sequence reads: CASSVERSSTDTQYF. The CDR3 DNA follows: TGCGCCAGCAGTGTCGAGCGTAGTAGCACAGATACGCAGTATTTT.

V is TRBV10-3 and J is TRBJ2-5; 8 bases agree with TRBD2. This CDR3 has 14 amino acids. The V gene end was trimmed by 4 bases and the J gene end by 1 base; junction bases not matched to a gene: 2. The germline V gene encodes CDR1 ENHRY and CDR2 SYGVKD. CDR3 nucleotide sequence: TGTGCCATCAGTGCCGGGACTAGCCAAGAGACCCAGTACTTC. This gives the protein CAISAGTSQETQYF.

J is TRBJ1-5 and V is TRBV28; 7 nucleotides agree with TRBD1. Germline V lookup: CDR1 MDHEN, CDR2 SYDVKM. The CDR3 spans 13 residues. V trimming: 11 bases; J trimming: 5 bases; junction bases outside the gene matches: 9. CDR3 sequence reads: CALSDRAYQPQHF. For the CDR3, the DNA is TGTGCCCTAAGCGACAGGGCTTATCAGCCCCAGCATTTT.

The chain uses TRBV12-3 or TRBV12-4 and TRBJ2-5; no reliable D call. This CDR3 region has 12 residues. V gave up 3 bases and J gave up 3 bases, with 5 bases separating them. Here the CDR3 reads CASSLGKETQYF. The CDR3 DNA sequence: TGTGCCAGCAGTTTGGGTAAAGAGACCCAGTACTTC.

The rearrangement links TRBV7-9 to TRBJ1-2, with 7 bases that match TRBD1. Germline V gene data show CDR1 as SEHNR and CDR2 as FQNEAQ (reference sequence). J was trimmed by 6 bases and V by 0 bases; bases with no gene match: 7. This CDR3 spans 15 amino acids. The CDR3 is CASSLAKGASDGYTF. In DNA form, the CDR3 reads TGTGCCAGCAGCTTAGCAAAGGGGGCATCTGATGGCTACACCTTC.

The chain links TRBV2 to TRBJ1-1, with a tentative D call TRBD1 (5 bases). The CDR3 extends over 14 amino acids. V gave up 4 bases and J gave up 0 bases, with 9 bases separating them. Germline values: CDR1 SNHLY, CDR2 FYNNEI. The CDR3: CASSVGRMNTEAFF. DNA of the CDR3: TGTGCCAGCAGTGTGGGACGGATGAACACTGAAGCTTTCTTT.

The rearrangement links TRBV19 to TRBJ1-2; D is unclear. This CDR3 region has 13 residues. The germline CDR1 and CDR2 sequences are LNHDA and SQIVND (reference sequence). V was trimmed by 5 bases and J by 7 bases, leaving 14 bases between them. The CDR3 DNA sequence: TGTGCCAGTAGTTTACGGATTTTGGGTGGCTACACCTTC. Encoded protein: CASSLRILGGYTF.

The V call is TRBV27, the J call TRBJ1-5; D is perhaps TRBD1 (5 bases). The CDR3 consists of 13 residues. Per germline, CDR1 MNHEY and CDR2 SMNVEV (reference sequence). V was trimmed by 8 bases and J by 5 bases, leaving 13 bases between them. Here the CDR3 reads CASGGEGDQPQHF. The CDR3 coding sequence is TGTGCCAGCGGAGGGGAAGGGGATCAGCCCCAGCATTTT.

V gene TRBV5-4 combines with J gene TRBJ2-7; D gene unclear. The length of the CDR3 is 16 residues. Trimming took 0 bases from V and 1 from J, leaving 14 bases between them. Germline V gene data show CDR1 as SGHNT and CDR2 as YYREEE (reference sequence). The chain's CDR3 is CASSLAPGSPSYEQYF. CDR3 DNA sequence: TGTGCCAGCAGCTTGGCCCCCGGGTCCCCTTCCTACGAGCAGTACTTC.

The rearrangement uses TRBV19 and TRBJ2-2; no reliable D call. This CDR3 spans 15 amino acids. Trimming took off 1 base at V and 6 bases at J, with 12 bases between the two ends. Germline V gene sequence: CDR1 LNHDA, CDR2 SQIVND (reference sequence). As DNA, the CDR3 is TGTGCCAGTAGTATAGTCGCAAGCTCCGCCGGGGAGCTGTTTTTT. Its protein product is CASSIVASSAGELFF.

This clone was observed a few times. The rearrangement links TRBV28 to TRBJ1-1; 8 nucleotides line up with TRBD1. The V gene end was trimmed by 3 bases and the J gene end by 10 bases; junction bases not matched to a gene: 7. Germline V gene data show CDR1 as MDHEN and CDR2 as SYDVKM. This CDR3 spans 13 amino acids. The CDR3 loop reads CASSLQGAGGAFF. The CDR3, as DNA: TGTGCCAGCAGTTTGCAGGGGGCAGGAGGAGCTTTCTTT.

The chain links TRBV4-3 to TRBJ2-2, with D hard to call. The germline V gene encodes CDR1 LGHNA and CDR2 YSLEER. V lost 4 bases and J 5 bases, leaving 17 bases between the germline ends. The length of the CDR3 is 16 residues. CDR3 sequence: CASSPYVASLTGELFF. The CDR3 bases are TGCGCCAGCAGCCCCTACGTAGCCTCACTTACCGGGGAGCTGTTTTTT.

A single count supports this clone. The chain joins TRBV6-5 to TRBJ1-1, with a weak D call TRBD1 (5 bases). Trimming cost V 6 bases and J 1 base, with 12 bases left between them. The CDR3 length is 14 residues. The V gene's germline CDR1 is MNHEY and CDR2 SVGAGI. CDR3 sequence (DNA): TGTGCCAGCAGACAATCCCAGGGGAACACTGAAGCTTTCTTT. Amino acids: CASRQSQGNTEAFF.

This chain connects TRBV13 to TRBJ1-1; weak D call: TRBD1 (5 bases). CDR3 size: 15 residues. Trimming pared 1 base from V and 0 bases from J, leaving 9 bases between. In germline, CDR1 is PRHDT, CDR2 FYEKMQ (reference sequence). For the CDR3, the DNA is TGTGCCAGCAGCTTAGTTACAGGCGTGAACACTGAAGCTTTCTTT. This gives the protein CASSLVTGVNTEAFF.

The chain is built from TRBV2 and TRBJ1-1; D uncertain. V was shortened by 6 bases and J by 0 bases, with 14 bases between the two germline ends. Germline-derived CDR1 and CDR2 are SNHLY and FYNNEI. This CDR3 has 15 residues. For the CDR3, the DNA is TGTGCCAGCAGCCAGAACAGAGCCCTGAACACTGAAGCTTTCTTT. Residues: CASSQNRALNTEAFF. Combining the CDR3 with reference TRBV2 and TRBJ1-1 gives the whole variable domain EPEVTQTPSHQVTQMGQEVILRCVPISNHLYFYWYRQILGQKVEFLVSFYNNEISEKSEIFDDQFSVERPDGSNFTLKIRSTKLEDSAMYFCASSQNRALNTEAFFGQGTRLTVV.

This clone was detected only once. The chain has TRBV9 and TRBJ2-2; no clear D. Germline assignment: CDR1 SGDLS and CDR2 YYNGEE. V was cut by 0 bases and J by 7 bases, with 4 bases left in between. The CDR3 is 12 amino acids. CDR3 in amino acids: CASSVVGGELFF. As DNA, the CDR3 is TGTGCCAGCAGCGTAGTAGGCGGGGAGCTGTTTTTT.

The gene calls are TRBV19 and TRBJ2-1, with 12 positions matching TRBD2. Germline loops: CDR1 LNHDA, CDR2 SQIVND (reference sequence). This CDR3 has 17 residues. The trim removed 7 bases at V and 4 bases at J, leaving 11 bases unmatched. Here the CDR3 DNA reads TGTGCCAGTACCACCCCTGTCGGGACTAGCGGGTACAATGAGCAGTTCTTC. It encodes CASTTPVGTSGYNEQFF.